The 9 T cell receptor beta chains listed next were all sequenced from one sample in a study of regulatory T cells in long-lasting Graves disease. The authors built TCR beta libraries using iRepertoire HTBI primers and Arm-PCR of CDR3 regions. TCRdb reanalysed the multiplex PCR reads using MiXCR and keeps one entry per CDR3 protein. Altogether approximately 470,000 distinct CDR3 sequences are present, 15% to 20% being singletons, with the ten largest covering over 9%. Time point meaning: newly diagnosed GD, antithyroid drugs for less than 3 months. With RNA extracted from PBMCs as input, the TCR library was made. A further study also used this sample, focusing on T cells in Graves' hyperthyroidism and ophthalmopathy.

This material consisted of peripheral blood mononuclear cells (PBMCs), taken at new diagnosis, from a patient treated with antithyroid drugs. Receptors originate from a man aged 40-49 years with Graves disease.

The rearrangement links TRBV29-1 to TRBJ2-5; D is perhaps TRBD2 (5 bases). Trimming took 4 bases from V and 10 from J, leaving 13 bases between them. Germline V lookup: CDR1 SQVTM, CDR2 ANQGSEA. The CDR3 is 11 residues long. CDR3 DNA: TGCAGCGTTGGAAGCGGCCTGGGCCAGTACTTC. It translates to CSVGSGLGQYF.

As for this clonotype: This may be a read error, as it is one base from a much larger clone. This rearrangement joins TRBV6-9 to TRBJ2-7, with 7 positions matching TRBD1. Germline values: CDR1 MNHGY, CDR2 SVAAGI. This CDR3 region has 14 residues. CDR3 sequence: CASSESPGQGERYF. The CDR3 DNA reads TGCGCCAGCAGTGAGTCCCCTGGCCAGGGGGAGCGGTACTTC.

Written as DNA, the CDR3 is TGTGCCAGCAGCCCGGACAGGGGGCGTTCGGAGACCCAGTACTTC. Encoded protein: CASSPDRGRSETQYF. The chain is built from TRBV7-9 and TRBJ2-5; 11 positions match TRBD1. The CDR3 runs 15 residues. J was trimmed by 5 bases and V by 5 bases; bases with no gene match: 7. Germline V lookup: CDR1 SEHNR, CDR2 FQNEAQ (reference sequence).

This clonotype was picked up a small number of times. The chain employs TRBV20-1 and TRBJ2-3; 9 bases fit TRBD2. CDR1 and CDR2 (germline): DFQATT, SNEGSKA (reference sequence). The CDR3 has 15 amino acids. The V and J ends lost 6 bases and 1 base, in that order; junction bases with no gene match: 8. The CDR3 DNA reads TGCAGTGCACCCAGGACTAGCGTGCGCACAGATACGCAGTATTTT. It translates to CSAPRTSVRTDTQYF.

This clonotype has a count of ten or more. This chain connects TRBV24-1 to TRBJ2-3; D tentatively reads TRBD1 or TRBD2 (5 bases each). This CDR3 region has 14 residues. The germline V gene has CDR1 KGHDR and CDR2 SFDVKD. Trimming took off 4 bases at V and 4 bases at J, with 11 bases between the two ends. CDR3 in amino acids: CATSDPRGADTQYF. In DNA, the CDR3 is TGTGCCACCAGTGACCCGAGAGGGGCAGATACGCAGTATTTT.

V gene TRBV6-5 combines with J gene TRBJ2-3, with 7 bases aligning to TRBD1. Germline V lookup: CDR1 MNHEY, CDR2 SVGAGI. CDR3 length: 16 residues. Trimming cost V 4 bases and J 0 bases; bases outside gene matches: 7. In nucleotides, the CDR3 is TGTGCCAGCAGTTTGAGACAGGGCCCGAGCACAGATACGCAGTATTTT. Amino acid sequence: CASSLRQGPSTDTQYF.

This sequence joins TRBV10-2 and TRBJ2-3, with TRBD2 matching over 10 bases. V gave up 6 bases and J gave up 3 bases; unmatched junction bases: 6. The CDR3 contains 15 residues. Germline V gene data show CDR1 as WSHSY and CDR2 as SAAADI. CDR3 amino acids: CASSSMTSGTDTQYF. As DNA, the CDR3 is TGCGCCAGCAGCTCTATGACTAGCGGGACAGATACGCAGTATTTT.

This clonotype was detected ten times or more. One end of the junction does not line up with germline, which may come from a read error. The rearrangement uses TRBV4-1 and TRBJ2-3; 9 nucleotides match TRBD1. CDR3 size: 16 residues. Germline V gene lookup returns CDR1 MGHRA and CDR2 YSYEKL. The CDR3: CASSQDGTGYADTQYF. CDR3 nucleotide sequence: TGTGCCAGCAGCCAAGATGGGACAGGGTATGCAGATACGCAGTATTTT.

This clonotype was detected only once. The V call is TRBV20-1, the J call TRBJ2-1; 7 positions match TRBD2. Germline lookup yields CDR1 DFQATT and CDR2 SNEGSKA (reference sequence). V was clipped by 2 bases and J by 4 bases; unmatched bases: 11. This CDR3 has 16 amino acids. CDR3 bases: TGCAGTGCTAGAAATATCCAGGGACTATCGTACAATGAGCAGTTCTTC. This sequence encodes CSARNIQGLSYNEQFF.